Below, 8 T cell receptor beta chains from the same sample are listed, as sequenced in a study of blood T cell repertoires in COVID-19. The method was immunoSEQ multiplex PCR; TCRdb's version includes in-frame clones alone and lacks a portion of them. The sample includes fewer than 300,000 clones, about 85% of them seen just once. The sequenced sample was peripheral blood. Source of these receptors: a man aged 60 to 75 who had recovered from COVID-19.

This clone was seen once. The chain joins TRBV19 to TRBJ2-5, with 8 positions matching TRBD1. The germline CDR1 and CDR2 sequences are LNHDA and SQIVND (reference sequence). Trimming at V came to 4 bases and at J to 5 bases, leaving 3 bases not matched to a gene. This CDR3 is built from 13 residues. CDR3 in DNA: TGTGCCAGTAGTACAACAGGGGGGGAGACCCAGTACTTC. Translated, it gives CASSTTGGETQYF. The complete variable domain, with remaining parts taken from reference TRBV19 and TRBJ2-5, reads DGGITQSPKYLFRKEGQNVTLSCEQNLNHDAMYWYRQDPGQGLRLIYYSQIVNDFQKGDIAEGYSVSREKKESFPLTVTSAQKNPTAFYLCASSTTGGETQYFGPGTRLLVL.

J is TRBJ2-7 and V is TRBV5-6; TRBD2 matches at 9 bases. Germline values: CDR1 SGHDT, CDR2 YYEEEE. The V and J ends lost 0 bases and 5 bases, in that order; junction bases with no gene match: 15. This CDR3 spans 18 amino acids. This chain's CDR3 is CASSLADSRGGPRDEQYF. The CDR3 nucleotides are TGTGCCAGCAGCTTGGCCGACTCGCGGGGGGGGCCGCGAGACGAGCAGTACTTC.

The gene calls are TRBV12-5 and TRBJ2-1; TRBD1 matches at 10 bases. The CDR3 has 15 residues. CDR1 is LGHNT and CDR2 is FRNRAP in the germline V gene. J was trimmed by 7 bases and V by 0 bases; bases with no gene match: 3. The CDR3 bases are TGTGCTAGTGGTTTGGTAGGGACAGGGGTGAATGAGCAGTTCTTC. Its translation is CASGLVGTGVNEQFF.

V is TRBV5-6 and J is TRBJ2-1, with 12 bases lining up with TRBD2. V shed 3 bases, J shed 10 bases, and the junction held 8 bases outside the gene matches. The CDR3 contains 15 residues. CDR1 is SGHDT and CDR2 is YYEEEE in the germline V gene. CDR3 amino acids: CASSYKTSGGREQFF. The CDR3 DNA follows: TGTGCCAGCAGCTACAAGACTAGCGGGGGCCGGGAGCAGTTCTTC. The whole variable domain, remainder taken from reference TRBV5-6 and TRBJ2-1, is DAGVTQSPTHLIKTRGQQVTLRCSPKSGHDTVSWYQQALGQGPQFIFQYYEEEERQRGNFPDRFSGHQFPNYSSELNVNALLLGDSALYLCASSYKTSGGREQFFGPGTRLTVL.

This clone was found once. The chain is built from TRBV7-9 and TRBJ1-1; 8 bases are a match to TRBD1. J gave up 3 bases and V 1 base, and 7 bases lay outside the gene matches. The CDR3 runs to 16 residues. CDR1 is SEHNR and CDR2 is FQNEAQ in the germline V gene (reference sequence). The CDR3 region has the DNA TGTGCCAGCAGCTTAGATCCAGGGGGCGTTTACACTGAAGCTTTCTTT. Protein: CASSLDPGGVYTEAFF.

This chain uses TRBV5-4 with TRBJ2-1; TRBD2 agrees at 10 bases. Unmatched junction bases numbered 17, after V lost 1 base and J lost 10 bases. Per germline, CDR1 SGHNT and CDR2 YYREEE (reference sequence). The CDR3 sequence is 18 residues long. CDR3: CASSLMVTSGPPGKEQFF. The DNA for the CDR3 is TGTGCCAGCAGCTTGATGGTGACTAGCGGGCCCCCGGGAAAGGAGCAGTTCTTC.

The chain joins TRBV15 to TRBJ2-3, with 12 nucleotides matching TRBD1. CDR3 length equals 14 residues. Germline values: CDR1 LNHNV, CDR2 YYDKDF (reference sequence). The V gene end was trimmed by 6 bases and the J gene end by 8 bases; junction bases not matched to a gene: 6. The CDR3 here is CATSSGTGGFTQYF. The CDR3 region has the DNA TGTGCCACCAGTTCCGGGACAGGGGGCTTTACGCAGTATTTT. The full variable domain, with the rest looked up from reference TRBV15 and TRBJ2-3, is DAMVIQNPRYQVTQFGKPVTLSCSQTLNHNVMYWYQQKSSQAPKLLFHYYDKDFNNEADTPDNFQSRRPNTSFCFLDIRSPGLGDTAMYLCATSSGTGGFTQYFGPGTRLTVL.

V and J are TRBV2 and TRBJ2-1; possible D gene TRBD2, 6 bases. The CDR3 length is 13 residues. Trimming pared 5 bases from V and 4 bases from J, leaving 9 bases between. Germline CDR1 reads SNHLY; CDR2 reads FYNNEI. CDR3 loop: CASSLSGYNEQFF. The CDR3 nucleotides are TGTGCCAGCAGTTTAAGCGGGTACAATGAGCAGTTCTTC.